This T cell receptor (beta chain) was retrieved from a study of identical twins. Using its own MiXCR run on the 5' RACE reads, TCRdb lists one record per CDR3 protein. The sample records 500,000 to 550,000 distinct CDR3 sequences, roughly a fifth being singletons. V was trimmed by 4 bases and J by 0 bases, leaving 13 bases between them. This CDR3 has 15 amino acids. Germline CDR1 is SGHRS and CDR2 is YFSETQ. This sample also appeared in a second study, on T cells expressing NK-cell markers.

The V and J genes are TRBV5-1 and TRBJ2-5, with D unresolved. Specimen: CD4+ T cells sorted from blood. This receptor was taken from a woman between 18 and 30 years old in good health. The chain's CDR3 is CASSPATADQETQYF. The CDR3 nucleotides read TGCGCCAGCAGCCCCGCGACCGCAGACCAAGAGACCCAGTACTTC.